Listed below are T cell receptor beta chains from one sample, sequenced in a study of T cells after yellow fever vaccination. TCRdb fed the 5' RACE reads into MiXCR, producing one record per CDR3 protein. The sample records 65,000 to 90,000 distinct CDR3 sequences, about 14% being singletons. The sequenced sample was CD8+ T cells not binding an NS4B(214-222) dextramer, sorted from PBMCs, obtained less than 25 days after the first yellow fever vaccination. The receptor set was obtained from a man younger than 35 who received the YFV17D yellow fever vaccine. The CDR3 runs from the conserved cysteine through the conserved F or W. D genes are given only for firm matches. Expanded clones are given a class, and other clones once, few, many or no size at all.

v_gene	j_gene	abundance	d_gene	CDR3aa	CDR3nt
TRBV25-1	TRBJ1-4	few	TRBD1	CASSKGQDGEKLFF	TGTGCCAGCAGTAAGGGACAGGATGGTGAAAAACTGTTTTTT
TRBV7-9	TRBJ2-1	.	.	CASSGPGDNEQFF	TGTGCCAGCAGCGGCCCCGGGGACAATGAGCAGTTCTTC
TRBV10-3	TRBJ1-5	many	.	CAISESGGNQPQHF	TGTGCCATCAGTGAGTCGGGTGGAAATCAGCCCCAGCATTTT
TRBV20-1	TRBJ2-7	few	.	CSALPTDSYEQYF	TGCAGTGCTTTGCCGACAGACTCCTACGAGCAGTACTTC
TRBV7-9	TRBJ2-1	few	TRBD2	CASSFPELADYNEQFF	TGTGCCAGCAGCTTCCCGGAGCTAGCGGATTACAATGAGCAGTTCTTC
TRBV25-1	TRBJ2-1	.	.	CASSELSLYNEQFF	TGTGCCAGCAGTGAATTAAGTCTCTACAATGAGCAGTTCTTC
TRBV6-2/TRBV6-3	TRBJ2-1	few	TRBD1	CASRNPGQEYNEQFF	TGTGCCAGCAGAAACCCGGGACAGGAATACAATGAGCAGTTCTTC
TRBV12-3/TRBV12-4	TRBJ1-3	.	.	CASSLAGSSGNTPYF	TGTGCCAGCAGTTTAGCGGGGTCGTCTGGAAACACCCCCTATTTT
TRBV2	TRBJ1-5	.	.	CASSSWVDSNQPQHF	TGTGCCAGCAGCAGTTGGGTCGATAGCAATCAGCCCCAGCATTTT
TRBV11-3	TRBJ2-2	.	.	CASSFGPTGELFF	TGTGCCAGCAGCTTCGGCCCTACCGGGGAGCTGTTTTTT
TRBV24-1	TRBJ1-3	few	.	CATSEHRESGNTIYF	TGTGCCACCAGTGAGCACAGGGAATCTGGAAACACCATATATTTT
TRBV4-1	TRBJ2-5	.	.	CASSQESAGWGSQYF	TGCGCCAGCAGCCAAGAGTCGGCAGGGTGGGGGTCCCAGTACTTC
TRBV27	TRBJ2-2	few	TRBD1	CASSSPTGRGTGELFF	TGTGCCAGCAGTTCCCCGACAGGGCGCGGCACCGGGGAGCTGTTTTTT
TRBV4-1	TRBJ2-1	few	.	CASSQDWSGGRYNEQFF	TGCGCCAGCAGCCAAGACTGGTCTGGCGGGCGGTACAATGAGCAGTTCTTC
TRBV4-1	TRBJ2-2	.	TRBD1	CASSQGRQGANTGELFF	TGCGCCAGCAGCCAAGGGAGGCAGGGGGCGAACACCGGGGAGCTGTTTTTT
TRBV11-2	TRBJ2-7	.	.	CASSLGFDEQYF	TGTGCCAGCAGCTTAGGGTTCGACGAGCAGTACTTC
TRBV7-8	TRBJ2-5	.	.	CASSLFSNEETQYF	TGTGCCAGCAGCTTATTTTCGAACGAAGAGACCCAGTACTTC
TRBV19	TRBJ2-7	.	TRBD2	CASSSLLAGGYEQYF	TGTGCCAGTAGTTCCCTACTAGCGGGGGGCTACGAGCAGTACTTC
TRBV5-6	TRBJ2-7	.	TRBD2	CASSPGIAGGYEQYF	TGTGCCAGCAGCCCCGGGATCGCGGGGGGTTACGAGCAGTACTTC
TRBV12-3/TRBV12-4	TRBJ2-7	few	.	CASSLEGSYEQYF	TGTGCCAGCAGTTTAGAGGGTTCCTACGAGCAGTACTTC
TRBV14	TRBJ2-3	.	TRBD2	CASSQRPGLAGTTDTQYF	TGTGCCAGCAGCCAGCGCCCCGGACTAGCGGGGACCACAGATACGCAGTATTTT
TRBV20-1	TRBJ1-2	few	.	CSAANHPREGYGYTF	TGCAGTGCTGCAAACCATCCCAGGGAAGGCTATGGCTACACCTTC
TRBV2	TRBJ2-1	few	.	CASSGGDRYTYNEQFF	TGTGCCAGCAGCGGGGGGGACAGGTATACCTACAATGAGCAGTTCTTC
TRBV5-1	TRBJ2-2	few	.	CASSLYFRANTGELFF	TGCGCCAGCAGCTTGTACTTCAGAGCGAACACCGGGGAGCTGTTTTTT
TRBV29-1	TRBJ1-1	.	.	CSGTGLDTEAFF	TGCAGCGGAACAGGGTTGGACACTGAAGCTTTCTTT
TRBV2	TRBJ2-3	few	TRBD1	CASSFTGGKADTQYF	TGTGCCAGCAGTTTTACAGGGGGCAAGGCAGATACGCAGTATTTT
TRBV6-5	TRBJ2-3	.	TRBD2	CASSYASGSSKTDTQYF	TGTGCCAGCAGTTACGCTAGCGGGAGTTCAAAGACAGATACGCAGTATTTT
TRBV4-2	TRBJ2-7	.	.	CASSQELVAVGYEQYF	TGTGCCAGCAGCCAAGAGTTGGTAGCAGTCGGTTACGAGCAGTACTTC
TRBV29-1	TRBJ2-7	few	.	CSVEVRGFYEQYF	TGCAGCGTTGAAGTGAGAGGGTTCTACGAGCAGTACTTC
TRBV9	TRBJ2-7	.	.	CASSVGGEQYF	TGTGCCAGCAGCGTAGGAGGTGAGCAGTACTTC
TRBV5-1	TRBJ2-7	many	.	CASSPGDGPYEQYF	TGCGCCAGCAGCCCTGGGGACGGTCCCTACGAGCAGTACTTC
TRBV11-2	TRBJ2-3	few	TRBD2	CASSPTSGPTDTQYF	TGTGCCAGCAGCCCAACTAGCGGGCCCACAGATACGCAGTATTTT
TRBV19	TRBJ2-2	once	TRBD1	CASSIFRGRNTGELFF	TGTGCCAGTAGTATATTCAGGGGGAGGAACACCGGGGAGCTGTTTTTT
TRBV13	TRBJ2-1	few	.	CASSPPGLSSYNEQFF	TGTGCCAGCAGCCCGCCGGGACTTAGCTCCTACAATGAGCAGTTCTTC
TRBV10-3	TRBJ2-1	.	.	CAIRNRGRDEQFF	TGTGCCATCAGAAACAGAGGAAGGGATGAGCAGTTCTTC
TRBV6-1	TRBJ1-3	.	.	CASSEDRLPGNTIYF	TGTGCCAGCAGTGAAGACAGGCTGCCCGGAAACACCATATATTTT
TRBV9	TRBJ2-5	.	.	CTSSVLGRETQYF	TGTACCAGCAGCGTTCTCGGCCGAGAGACCCAGTACTTC
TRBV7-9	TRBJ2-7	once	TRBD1	CASSSRQGDYEQYF	TGTGCCAGCAGCTCTCGACAGGGGGACTACGAGCAGTACTTC
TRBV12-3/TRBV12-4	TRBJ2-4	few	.	CASSSQGATKNIQYF	TGTGCCAGCAGCTCCCAGGGCGCGACCAAAAACATTCAGTACTTC
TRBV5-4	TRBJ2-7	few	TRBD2	CASSYLGLAYEQYF	TGTGCCAGCAGCTACCTGGGACTAGCGTACGAGCAGTACTTC
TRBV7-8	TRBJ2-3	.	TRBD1	CASSRPEQGRVSTDTQYF	TGTGCCAGCAGCCGACCCGAACAGGGGCGGGTTTCGACAGATACGCAGTATTTT
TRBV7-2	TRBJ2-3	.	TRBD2	CASSLGLAGTISTDTQYF	TGTGCCAGCAGCTTAGGGCTAGCGGGTACCATAAGCACAGATACGCAGTATTTT